The clone carrying this T cell receptor (beta chain) was counted only a few times. Its antigen is still unknown. This entry comes from a study of T cells after yellow fever vaccination. Study details: Fractions with few cells were prepared using SMART-Seq v4 Ultra Low Input. Study-wide points: Post-booster repertoires contained most primary-vaccination clones again (roughly 96% CD4, around 88% CD8).

Generation of TCR cDNA used 5'RACE template switching (which added a universal primer site and UMIs). TCRdb ran MiXCR on the 5' RACE reads and lists one entry per CDR3 protein. The sample contains about 400,000 distinct CDR3 sequences, about 6.2% of which appear only once. Between the trimmed V and J ends, which lost 1 base and 0 bases, there was a span of 5 bases. Germline CDR1 and CDR2: SGHRS and YFSETQ. The CDR3 sequence is 15 residues long. Specimen: PBMCs, collected 5 days after the yellow fever booster vaccination. This clonotype was obtained from a man aged 25 to 40 who received the YFV17D yellow fever vaccine. V is TRBV5-1 and J is TRBJ2-6; D remains ambiguous. The CDR3 DNA is TGCGCCAGCAGCTTGTCGGGCTCTGGGGCCAACGTCCTGACTTTC. It is translated as CASSLSGSGANVLTF.